This T cell receptor (beta chain) was sequenced for a study of naive and memory T cell subsets. For this clonotype: Its antigen is unknown.

The beta constant-region primer was an equimolar mix of two oligonucleotides covering TRBC1 and TRBC2. TCRdb re-analysed the UMI-ligation and nested PCR reads in MiXCR, keeping a single row per CDR3 protein. The table shows over 75,000 distinct CDR3 sequences, with about 12% occurring only once. Study-wide results and limits: Over 85% of naive TCR sequences appeared only once, unlike memory subsets.

Per germline, CDR1 SQVTM and CDR2 ANQGSEA. Trimming shortened V by 7 bases and J by 8 bases, and 5 bases separated the two germline ends. The CDR3 length is 8 residues. This TCR came from a human donor in good health. The chain carries TRBV29-1 and TRBJ1-2, with D unresolved. The sample was central memory CD4+ T cells from blood. The CDR3 spells CSAEGYTF. As DNA, the CDR3 is TGCAGCGCCGAGGGCTACACCTTC. The full variable domain, its missing parts supplied by reference TRBV29-1 and TRBJ1-2, is SAVISQKPSRDICQRGTSLTIQCQVDSQVTMMFWYRQQPGQSLTLIATANQGSEATYESGFVIDKFPISRPNLTFSTLTVSNMSPEDSSIYLCSAEGYTFGSGTRLTVV.